This T cell receptor beta chain was identified in a study of identical twins. Overall study results and limits: Beta out-of-frame sequences showed weaker excess sharing between twins.

The CDR3 consists of 15 residues. From germline, CDR1 is SEHNR and CDR2 FQNEAQ (reference sequence). Trimming took 3 bases from V and 4 from J; bases not matched to a gene: 3. On this clonotype: As yet, its antigen is unknown.

TCRdb used MiXCR to reprocess the 5' RACE reads, holding one entry per CDR3 protein. The sample records about 240,000 distinct CDR3 sequences, roughly 12% being singletons. These data were likewise used in another study, on yellow fever vaccine responses in identical twins.

The gene calls are TRBV7-9 and TRBJ2-1; 10 nucleotides match TRBD2. The sequence derives from a young woman in good health. Sample: memory (CD45RO+) T cells sorted from blood. This chain's CDR3 is CASSFSGRKYNEQFF. The DNA for the CDR3 is TGTGCCAGCAGCTTTAGCGGGAGGAAATACAATGAGCAGTTCTTC. Combining the CDR3 with reference TRBV7-9 and TRBJ2-1 gives the whole variable domain DTGVSQNPRHKITKRGQNVTFRCDPISEHNRLYWYRQTLGQGPEFLTYFQNEAQLEKSRLLSDRFSAERPKGSFSTLEIQRTEQGDSAMYLCASSFSGRKYNEQFFGPGTRLTVL.